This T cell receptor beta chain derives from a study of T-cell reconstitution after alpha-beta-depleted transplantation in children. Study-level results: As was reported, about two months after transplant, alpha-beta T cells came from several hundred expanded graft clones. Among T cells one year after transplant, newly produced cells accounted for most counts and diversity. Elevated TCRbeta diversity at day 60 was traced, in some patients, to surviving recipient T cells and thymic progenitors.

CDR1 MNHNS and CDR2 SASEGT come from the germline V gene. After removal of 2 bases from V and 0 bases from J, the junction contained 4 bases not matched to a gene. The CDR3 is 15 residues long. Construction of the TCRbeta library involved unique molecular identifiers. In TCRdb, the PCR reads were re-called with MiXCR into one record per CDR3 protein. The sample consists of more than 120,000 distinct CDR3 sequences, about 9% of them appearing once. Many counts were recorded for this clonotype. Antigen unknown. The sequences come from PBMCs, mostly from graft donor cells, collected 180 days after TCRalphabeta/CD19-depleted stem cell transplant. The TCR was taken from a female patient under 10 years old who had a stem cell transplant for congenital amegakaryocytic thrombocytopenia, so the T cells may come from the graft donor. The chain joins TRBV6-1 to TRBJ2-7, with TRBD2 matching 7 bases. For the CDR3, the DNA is TGTGCCAGCAGTGAATCCGGCGGGGGCTCCTACGAGCAGTACTTC. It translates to CASSESGGGSYEQYF.